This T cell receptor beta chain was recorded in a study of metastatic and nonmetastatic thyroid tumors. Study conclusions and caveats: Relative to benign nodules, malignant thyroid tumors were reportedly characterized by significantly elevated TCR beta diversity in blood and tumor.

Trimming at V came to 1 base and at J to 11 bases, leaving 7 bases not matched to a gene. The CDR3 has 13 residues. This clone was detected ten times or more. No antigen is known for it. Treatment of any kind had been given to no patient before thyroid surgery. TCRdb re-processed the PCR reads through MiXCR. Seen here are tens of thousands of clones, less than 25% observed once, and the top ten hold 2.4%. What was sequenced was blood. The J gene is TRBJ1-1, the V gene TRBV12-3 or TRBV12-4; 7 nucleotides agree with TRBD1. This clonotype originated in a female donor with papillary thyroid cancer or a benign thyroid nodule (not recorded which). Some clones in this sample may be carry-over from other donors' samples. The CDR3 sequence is CASSLGIDRAAFF. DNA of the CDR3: TGTGCCAGCAGTTTAGGAATAGACAGGGCGGCTTTCTTT.